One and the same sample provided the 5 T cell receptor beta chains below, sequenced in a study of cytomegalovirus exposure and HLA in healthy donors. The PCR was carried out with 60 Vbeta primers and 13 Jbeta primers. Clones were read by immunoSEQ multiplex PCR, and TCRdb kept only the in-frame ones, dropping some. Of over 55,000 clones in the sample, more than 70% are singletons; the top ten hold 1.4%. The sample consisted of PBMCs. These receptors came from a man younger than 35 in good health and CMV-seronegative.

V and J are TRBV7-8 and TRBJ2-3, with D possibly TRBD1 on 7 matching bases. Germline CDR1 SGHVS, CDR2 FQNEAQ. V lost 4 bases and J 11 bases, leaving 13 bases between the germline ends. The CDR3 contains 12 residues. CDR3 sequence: CASSYRQGGQYF. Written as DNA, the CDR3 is TGTGCCAGCAGCTACCGACAGGGAGGGCAGTATTTT.

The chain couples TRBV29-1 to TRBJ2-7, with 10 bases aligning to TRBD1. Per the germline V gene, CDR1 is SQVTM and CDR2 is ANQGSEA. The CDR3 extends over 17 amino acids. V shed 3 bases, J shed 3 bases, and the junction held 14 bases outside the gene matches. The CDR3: CSVDHQGQGLSGYEQYF. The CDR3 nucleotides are TGCAGCGTTGACCATCAGGGACAGGGGTTATCTGGCTACGAGCAGTACTTC.

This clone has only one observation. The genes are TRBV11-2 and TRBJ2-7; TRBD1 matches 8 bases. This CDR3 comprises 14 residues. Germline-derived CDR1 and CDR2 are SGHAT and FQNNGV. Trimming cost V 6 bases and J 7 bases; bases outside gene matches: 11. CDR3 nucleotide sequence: TGTGCCAGCAGTCACCTTGACAGGGGCAGGGAGCAGTACTTC. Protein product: CASSHLDRGREQYF.

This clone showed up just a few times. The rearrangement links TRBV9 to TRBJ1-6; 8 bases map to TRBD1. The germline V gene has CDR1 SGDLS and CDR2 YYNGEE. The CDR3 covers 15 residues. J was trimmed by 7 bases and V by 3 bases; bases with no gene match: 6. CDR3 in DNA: TGTGCCAGCAGCGGGACGGGGGACAGGAATTCACCCCTCCACTTT. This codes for CASSGTGDRNSPLHF.

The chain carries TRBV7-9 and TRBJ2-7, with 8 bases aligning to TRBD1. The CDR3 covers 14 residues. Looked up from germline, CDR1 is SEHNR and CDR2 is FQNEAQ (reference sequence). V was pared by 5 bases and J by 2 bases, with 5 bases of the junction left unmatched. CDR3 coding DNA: TGTGCCAGCAGCGAAAGGGACAGGCCCTACGAGCAGTACTTC. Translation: CASSERDRPYEQYF.